The rows below give T cell receptor beta chains drawn from one sample of a study of human T cells and chemical hapten exposure. Each CDR3 protein is one row after TCRdb ran MiXCR on the RACE reads. This sample has around 65,000 distinct CDR3 sequences, with approximately 6.2% found just once. Sequenced sample: whole blood. Every receptor here comes from a female donor in good health. Some clones in this sample may be carry-over from other donors' samples. Both conserved end residues are part of each CDR3. The D gene is left open where the match is weak. Part of the rows lack a size; the others show once, few, many or a class for expanded clones.

TRBV12-3/TRBV12-4	NA	TRBJ2-6	many	CASSILRAGANVLTF	TGTGCCAGCAGTATTCTCAGGGCTGGGGCCAACGTCCTGACTTTC
TRBV2	NA	TRBJ2-3	many	CASSWTDTQYF	TGTGCCAGCAGTTGGACAGATACGCAGTATTTT
TRBV4-1	TRBD1	TRBJ2-4	many	CASSQGQGLFF	TGCGCCAGCAGCCAGGGACAGGGCCTCTTCTTT
TRBV7-9	TRBD1	TRBJ1-2	many	CATKQGQDYGYTF	TGTGCCACCAAACAGGGGCAGGACTATGGCTACACCTTC
TRBV2	TRBD1	TRBJ1-5	NA	CASSRDSLKQPQHF	TGTGCCAGCAGCCGGGACAGCCTTAAACAGCCCCAGCATTTT
TRBV20-1	NA	TRBJ1-2	few	CSARVRSEVYGYTF	TGCAGTGCTAGAGTTCGGTCGGAAGTCTATGGCTACACCTTC
TRBV12-3/TRBV12-4	NA	TRBJ1-1	NA	CASSPPTGRAFF	TGTGCCAGCAGCCCCCCCACAGGACGGGCTTTCTTT
TRBV30	NA	TRBJ1-5	many	CAWSRQGPSSNQPQHF	TGTGCCTGGAGCAGGCAGGGGCCCAGTAGCAATCAGCCCCAGCATTTT
TRBV6-6	TRBD1	TRBJ1-6	NA	CASSYSLQGAYSPLHF	TGTGCCAGCAGTTACTCACTTCAGGGGGCATATTCACCCCTCCACTTT
TRBV2	TRBD2	TRBJ2-1	many	CASSGTSGSWYNEQFF	TGTGCCAGCAGCGGGACTAGCGGGAGTTGGTACAATGAGCAGTTCTTC
TRBV6-1	NA	TRBJ2-1	NA	CASSHSGVGQFF	TGTGCCAGCAGCCATTCCGGGGTGGGGCAGTTCTTC
TRBV28	NA	TRBJ2-7	many	CATSGPNGRYF	TGTGCCACCTCGGGCCCCAACGGCAGGTACTTC
TRBV6-2/TRBV6-3	NA	TRBJ2-1	many	CASSYGGSLHEQFF	TGTGCCAGCAGTTACGGAGGGAGTCTGCATGAGCAGTTCTTC
TRBV13	NA	TRBJ1-5	NA	CASSLGGFSNQPQHF	TGTGCCAGCAGCTTAGGCGGGTTTAGCAATCAGCCCCAGCATTTT
TRBV4-1	NA	TRBJ2-5	few	CASSHHGTPQETQYF	TGCGCCAGCAGCCATCACGGGACCCCCCAAGAGACCCAGTACTTC
TRBV10-3	NA	TRBJ2-5	many	CAISELVRETQYF	TGTGCCATCAGTGAGTTGGTGAGAGAGACCCAGTACTTC
TRBV5-4	TRBD2	TRBJ2-4	NA	CASSFRTSAPTIAKNIQYF	TGTGCCAGCAGCTTCCGGACTAGCGCCCCCACAATAGCCAAAAACATTCAGTACTTC
TRBV19	NA	TRBJ2-1	NA	CASSIGSVEQFF	TGTGCCAGTAGTATCGGATCGGTTGAGCAGTTCTTC
TRBV2	NA	TRBJ2-1	NA	CASGRGTNYPYNEQFF	TGTGCCAGCGGAAGGGGAACTAATTACCCCTACAATGAGCAGTTCTTC
TRBV6-2/TRBV6-3	NA	TRBJ1-3	few	CASTGGRRISGNTIYF	TGTGCCAGCACCGGTGGACGTCGCATCTCTGGAAACACCATATATTTT
TRBV5-1	NA	TRBJ2-7	many	CASSMGPAGVFPYEQYF	TGCGCCAGCAGCATGGGCCCTGCGGGTGTCTTCCCCTACGAGCAGTACTTC
TRBV29-1	TRBD2	TRBJ2-5	NA	CSVEGEAGGAQETQYF	TGCAGCGTTGAAGGGGAGGCGGGAGGTGCTCAAGAGACCCAGTACTTC
TRBV28	NA	TRBJ2-7	NA	CASSPPIPSYEQYF	TGTGCCAGCAGTCCCCCCATACCCTCCTACGAGCAGTACTTC
TRBV3-1	NA	TRBJ2-4	few	CASSLAVKNIQYF	TGTGCCAGCAGCCTAGCGGTCAAAAACATTCAGTACTTC
TRBV7-2	NA	TRBJ1-1	few	CASRYPGTIAEAFF	TGTGCCAGCAGATACCCAGGGACAATCGCTGAAGCTTTCTTT
TRBV16	NA	TRBJ1-1	few	CASSQGREAFF	TGTGCCAGCAGCCAAGGGAGAGAAGCTTTCTTT
TRBV12-3/TRBV12-4	NA	TRBJ2-7	few	CASSSRTPLQYF	TGTGCCAGCAGTTCCCGGACCCCATTGCAGTACTTC
TRBV20-1	NA	TRBJ2-7	many	CSARVSTSEQYF	TGCAGTGCTAGGGTCTCGACGTCGGAGCAGTACTTC
TRBV7-2	NA	TRBJ2-1	NA	CASSLGVNEQFF	TGTGCCAGCAGCTTAGGGGTCAATGAGCAGTTCTTC
TRBV7-9	NA	TRBJ1-1	many	CASSSNYGNTEAFF	TGTGCCAGCAGCTCTAATTATGGCAACACTGAAGCTTTCTTT
TRBV5-1	NA	TRBJ2-7	NA	CASSLLGRNF	TGCGCCAGCAGCTTGTTAGGACGGAACTTC
TRBV28	NA	TRBJ2-5	NA	CASSLAAIAQETQYF	TGTGCCAGCAGTTTAGCGGCGATCGCCCAAGAGACCCAGTACTTC
TRBV6-2/TRBV6-3	TRBD2	TRBJ2-1	NA	CASTFGTSGTRHNNEQFF	TGTGCCAGCACCTTCGGGACTAGCGGGACTCGGCATAACAATGAGCAGTTCTTC
TRBV7-2	TRBD2	TRBJ2-6	few	CASSLGGGSGANVLTF	TGTGCCAGCAGCTTAGGGGGGGGCTCTGGGGCCAACGTCCTGACTTTC
TRBV4-3	NA	TRBJ1-1	NA	CASSQDLNLGGSTEAFF	TGCGCCAGCAGCCAAGATCTTAACCTGGGAGGGTCCACTGAAGCTTTCTTT
TRBV30	TRBD1	TRBJ1-1	few	CAWSFSRTGNTEAFF	TGTGCCTGGAGTTTCTCACGGACAGGGAACACTGAAGCTTTCTTT
TRBV12-3/TRBV12-4	NA	TRBJ1-1	many	CASSTYWVNTEAFF	TGTGCCAGCAGTACCTATTGGGTGAACACTGAAGCTTTCTTT
TRBV28	TRBD1	TRBJ1-5	many	CASRSTGTVSNQPQHF	TGTGCCAGCAGGTCGACCGGGACAGTTAGCAATCAGCCCCAGCATTTT
TRBV28	NA	TRBJ2-7	many	CASTSPYEQYF	TGTGCCAGCACCTCCCCCTACGAGCAGTACTTC
TRBV3-1	NA	TRBJ1-2	NA	CASSQVYGNYGYTF	TGTGCCAGCAGCCAAGTGTACGGAAACTATGGCTACACCTTC
TRBV14	NA	TRBJ2-6	few	CASSPHRYSGANVLTF	TGTGCCAGCAGCCCACACCGATACTCTGGGGCCAACGTCCTGACTTTC
TRBV5-1	NA	TRBJ2-5	many	CASSLGSGQETQYF	TGCGCCAGCAGCTTGGGGTCAGGCCAAGAGACCCAGTACTTC
TRBV5-4	TRBD2	TRBJ2-3	many	CASSLLAGGTQDTQYF	TGTGCCAGCAGCCTACTAGCGGGAGGCACTCAAGATACGCAGTATTTT
TRBV29-1	TRBD2	TRBJ2-7	many	CSVGQLAGSGLYF	TGCAGCGTGGGGCAACTAGCGGGCTCGGGTTTATACTTC
TRBV7-9	NA	TRBJ1-1	many	CASSLGHGLEAFF	TGTGCCAGCAGCTTGGGACACGGCCTTGAAGCTTTCTTT
TRBV14	NA	TRBJ1-6	few	CASSQGRGSSPLHF	TGTGCCAGCAGCCAAGGGAGGGGCTCCTCACCCCTCCACTTT
TRBV7-8	TRBD1	TRBJ2-3	many	CASSPGQGAADTQYF	TGTGCCAGCAGCCCCGGACAGGGGGCCGCAGATACGCAGTATTTT